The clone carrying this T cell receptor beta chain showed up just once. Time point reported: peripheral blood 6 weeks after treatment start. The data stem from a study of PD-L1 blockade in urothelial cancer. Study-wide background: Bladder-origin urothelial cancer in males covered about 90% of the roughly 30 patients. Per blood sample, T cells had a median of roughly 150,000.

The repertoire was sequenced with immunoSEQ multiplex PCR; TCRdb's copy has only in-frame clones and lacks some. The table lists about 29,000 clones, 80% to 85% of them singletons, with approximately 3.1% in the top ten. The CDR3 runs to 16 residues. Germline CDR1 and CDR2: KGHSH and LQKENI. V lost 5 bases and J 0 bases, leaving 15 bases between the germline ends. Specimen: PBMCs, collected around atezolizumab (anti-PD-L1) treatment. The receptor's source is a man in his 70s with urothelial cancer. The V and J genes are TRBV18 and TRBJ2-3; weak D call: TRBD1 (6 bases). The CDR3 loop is CASSAWDISSTDTQYF. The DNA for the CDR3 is TGTGCCAGCTCAGCATGGGACATTTCTAGCACAGATACGCAGTATTTT.